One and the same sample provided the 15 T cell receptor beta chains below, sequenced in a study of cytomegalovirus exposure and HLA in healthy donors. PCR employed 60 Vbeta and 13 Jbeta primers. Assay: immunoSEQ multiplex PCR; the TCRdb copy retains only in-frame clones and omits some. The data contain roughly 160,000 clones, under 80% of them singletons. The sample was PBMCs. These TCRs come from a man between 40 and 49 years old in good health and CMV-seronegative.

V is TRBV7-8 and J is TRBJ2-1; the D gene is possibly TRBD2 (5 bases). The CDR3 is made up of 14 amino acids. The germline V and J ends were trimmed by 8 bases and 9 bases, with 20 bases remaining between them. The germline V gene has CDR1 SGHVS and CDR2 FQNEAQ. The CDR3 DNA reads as TGTGCCAGCCGGCCGGGGTCTAATATGGTTGAGCAGTTCTTC. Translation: CASRPGSNMVEQFF.

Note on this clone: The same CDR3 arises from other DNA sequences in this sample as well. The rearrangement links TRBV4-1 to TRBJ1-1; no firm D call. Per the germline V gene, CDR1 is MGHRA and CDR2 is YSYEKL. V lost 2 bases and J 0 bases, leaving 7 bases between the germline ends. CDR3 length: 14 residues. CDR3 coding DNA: TGCGCCAGCAGCCAACTACCTGTGAACACTGAAGCTTTCTTT. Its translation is CASSQLPVNTEAFF.

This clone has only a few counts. The CDR3 DNA follows: TGTGCCAGCAGCCAGGAGGACAGCTTTATAAACTATGGCTACACCTTC. Translating it yields CASSQEDSFINYGYTF. This sequence joins TRBV5-8 and TRBJ1-2; D perhaps matches TRBD1 (6 bases). V lost 4 bases and J 2 bases, leaving 18 bases between the germline ends. Germline loops: CDR1 SGHTS, CDR2 YDEGEE. CDR3 size: 16 residues.

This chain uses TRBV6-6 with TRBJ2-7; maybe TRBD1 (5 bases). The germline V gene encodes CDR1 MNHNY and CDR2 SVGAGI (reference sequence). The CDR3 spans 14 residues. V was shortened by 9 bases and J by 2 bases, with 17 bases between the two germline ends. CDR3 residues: CARRYWGSAYEQYF. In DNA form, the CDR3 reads TGTGCCAGGAGATACTGGGGCAGTGCCTACGAGCAGTACTTC.

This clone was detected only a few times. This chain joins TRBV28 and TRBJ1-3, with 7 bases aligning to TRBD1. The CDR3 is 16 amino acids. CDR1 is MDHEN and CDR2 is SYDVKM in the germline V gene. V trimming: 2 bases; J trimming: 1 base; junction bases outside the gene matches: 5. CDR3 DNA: TGTGCCAGCAGTTTAATACAGGGGTGGTCTGGAAACACCATATATTTT. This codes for CASSLIQGWSGNTIYF.

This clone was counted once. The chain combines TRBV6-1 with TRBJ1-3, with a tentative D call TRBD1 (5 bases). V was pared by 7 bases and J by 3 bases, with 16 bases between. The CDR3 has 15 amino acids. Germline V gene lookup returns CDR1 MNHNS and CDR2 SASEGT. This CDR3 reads CASIPLSQGGNTIYF. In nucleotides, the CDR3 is TGTGCCAGCATCCCACTATCGCAGGGTGGAAACACCATATATTTT.

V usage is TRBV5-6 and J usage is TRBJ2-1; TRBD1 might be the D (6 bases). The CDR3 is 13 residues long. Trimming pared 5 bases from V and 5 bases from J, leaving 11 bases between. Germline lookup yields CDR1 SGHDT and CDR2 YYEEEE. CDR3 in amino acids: CASSWDNNNEQFF. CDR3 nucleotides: TGTGCCAGCAGTTGGGACAACAACAATGAGCAGTTCTTC. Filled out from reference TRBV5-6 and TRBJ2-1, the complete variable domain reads DAGVTQSPTHLIKTRGQQVTLRCSPKSGHDTVSWYQQALGQGPQFIFQYYEEEERQRGNFPDRFSGHQFPNYSSELNVNALLLGDSALYLCASSWDNNNEQFFGPGTRLTVL.

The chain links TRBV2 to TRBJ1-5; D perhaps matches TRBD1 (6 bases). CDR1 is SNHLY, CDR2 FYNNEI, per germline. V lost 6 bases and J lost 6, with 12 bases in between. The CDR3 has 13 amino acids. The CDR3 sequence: CASRHREPQPQHF. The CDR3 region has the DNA TGTGCCAGCAGGCACAGGGAACCTCAGCCCCAGCATTTT.

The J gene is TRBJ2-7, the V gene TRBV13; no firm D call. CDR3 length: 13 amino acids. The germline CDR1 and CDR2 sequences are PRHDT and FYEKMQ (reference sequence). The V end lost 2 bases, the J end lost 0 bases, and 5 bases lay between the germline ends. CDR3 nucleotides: TGTGCCAGCAGCTTATTTCACTCCTACGAGCAGTACTTC. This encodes CASSLFHSYEQYF.

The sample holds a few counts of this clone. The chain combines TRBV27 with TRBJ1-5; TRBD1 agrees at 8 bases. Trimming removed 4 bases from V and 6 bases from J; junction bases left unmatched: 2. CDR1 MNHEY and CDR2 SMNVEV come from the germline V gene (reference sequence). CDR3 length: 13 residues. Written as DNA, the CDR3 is TGTGCCAGCAGTTCAGGGGGCTCTCAGCCCCAGCATTTT. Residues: CASSSGGSQPQHF.

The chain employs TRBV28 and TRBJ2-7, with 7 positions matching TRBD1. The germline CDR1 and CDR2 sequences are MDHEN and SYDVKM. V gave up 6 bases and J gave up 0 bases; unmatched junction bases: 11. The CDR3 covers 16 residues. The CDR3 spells CASRRDRASSSYEQYF. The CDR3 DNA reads TGTGCCAGCAGAAGGGACAGAGCCTCAAGCTCCTACGAGCAGTACTTC.

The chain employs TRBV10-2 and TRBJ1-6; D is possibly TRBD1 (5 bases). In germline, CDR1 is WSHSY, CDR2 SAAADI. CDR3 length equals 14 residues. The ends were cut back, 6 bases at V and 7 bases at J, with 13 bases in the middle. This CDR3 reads CASRGTGINSPLHF. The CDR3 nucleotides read TGCGCCAGCAGGGGCACAGGAATCAATTCACCCCTCCACTTT.

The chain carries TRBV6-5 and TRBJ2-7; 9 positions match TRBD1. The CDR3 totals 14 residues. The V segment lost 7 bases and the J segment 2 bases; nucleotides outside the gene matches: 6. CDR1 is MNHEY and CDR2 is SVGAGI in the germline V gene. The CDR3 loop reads CASTAGQGPYEQYF. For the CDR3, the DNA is TGTGCCAGCACGGCAGGACAGGGGCCCTACGAGCAGTACTTC.

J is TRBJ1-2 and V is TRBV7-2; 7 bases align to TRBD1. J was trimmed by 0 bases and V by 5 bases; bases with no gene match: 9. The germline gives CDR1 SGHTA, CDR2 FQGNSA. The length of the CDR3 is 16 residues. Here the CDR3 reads CASSVIPGQSNYGYTF. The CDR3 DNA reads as TGTGCCAGCAGCGTTATTCCGGGACAGTCTAACTATGGCTACACCTTC.

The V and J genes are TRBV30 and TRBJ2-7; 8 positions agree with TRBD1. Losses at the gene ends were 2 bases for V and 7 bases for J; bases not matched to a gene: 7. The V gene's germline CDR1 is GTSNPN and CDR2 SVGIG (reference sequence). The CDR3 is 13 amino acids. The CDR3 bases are TGTGCCTGGAGTACACAGGGGGTGGGGGAGCAGTACTTC. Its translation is CAWSTQGVGEQYF.